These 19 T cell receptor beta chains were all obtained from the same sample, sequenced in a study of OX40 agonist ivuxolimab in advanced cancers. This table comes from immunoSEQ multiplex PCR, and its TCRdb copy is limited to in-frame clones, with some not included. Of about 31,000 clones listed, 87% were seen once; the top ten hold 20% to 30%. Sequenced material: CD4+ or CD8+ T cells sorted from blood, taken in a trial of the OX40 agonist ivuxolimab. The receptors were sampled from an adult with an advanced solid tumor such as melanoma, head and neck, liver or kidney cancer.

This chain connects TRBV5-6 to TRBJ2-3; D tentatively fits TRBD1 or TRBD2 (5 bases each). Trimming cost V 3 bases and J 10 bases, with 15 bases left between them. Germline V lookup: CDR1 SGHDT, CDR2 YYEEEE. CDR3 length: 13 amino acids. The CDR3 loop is CASSSNSGGAQYF. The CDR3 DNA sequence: TGTGCCAGCAGCTCTAACTCTGGGGGAGCGCAGTATTTT.

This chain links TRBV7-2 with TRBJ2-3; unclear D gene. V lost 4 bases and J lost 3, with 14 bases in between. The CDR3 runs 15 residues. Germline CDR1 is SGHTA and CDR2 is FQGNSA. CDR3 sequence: CASSSTPVETDTQYF. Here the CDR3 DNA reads TGTGCCAGCAGCTCAACCCCCGTAGAGACAGATACGCAGTATTTT.

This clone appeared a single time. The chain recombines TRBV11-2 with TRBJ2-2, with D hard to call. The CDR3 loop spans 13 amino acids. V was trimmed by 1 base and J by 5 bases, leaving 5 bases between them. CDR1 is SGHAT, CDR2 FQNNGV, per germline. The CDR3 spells CASSLVVTGELFF. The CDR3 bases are TGTGCCAGCAGCTTAGTGGTGACCGGGGAGCTGTTTTTT.

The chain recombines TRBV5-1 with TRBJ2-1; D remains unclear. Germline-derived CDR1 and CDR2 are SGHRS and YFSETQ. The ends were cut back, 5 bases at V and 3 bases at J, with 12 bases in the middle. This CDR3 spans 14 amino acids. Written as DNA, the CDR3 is TGCGCCAGCAGTTCACCTACCCTCTACAATGAGCAGTTCTTC. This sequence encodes CASSSPTLYNEQFF.

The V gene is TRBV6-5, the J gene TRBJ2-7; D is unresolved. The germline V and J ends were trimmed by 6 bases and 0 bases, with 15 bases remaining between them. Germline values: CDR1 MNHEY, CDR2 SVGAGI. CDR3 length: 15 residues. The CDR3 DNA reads TGTGCCAGCAGCTCGACTTCCGAGAGCTCCTACGAGCAGTACTTC. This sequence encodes CASSSTSESSYEQYF.

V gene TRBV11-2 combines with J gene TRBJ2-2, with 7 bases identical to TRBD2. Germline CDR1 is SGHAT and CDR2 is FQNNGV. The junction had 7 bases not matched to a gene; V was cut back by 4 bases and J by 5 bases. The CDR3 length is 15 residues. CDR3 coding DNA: TGTGCCAGCAGCTCCCCTCGACTAGCTACCGGGGAGCTGTTTTTT. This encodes CASSSPRLATGELFF.

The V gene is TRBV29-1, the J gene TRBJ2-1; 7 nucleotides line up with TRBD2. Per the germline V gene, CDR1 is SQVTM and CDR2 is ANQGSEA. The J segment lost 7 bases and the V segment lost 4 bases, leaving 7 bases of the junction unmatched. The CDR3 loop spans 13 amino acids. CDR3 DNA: TGCAGCGTTGTCCCGGGACTATCGAATGAGCAGTTCTTC. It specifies CSVVPGLSNEQFF.

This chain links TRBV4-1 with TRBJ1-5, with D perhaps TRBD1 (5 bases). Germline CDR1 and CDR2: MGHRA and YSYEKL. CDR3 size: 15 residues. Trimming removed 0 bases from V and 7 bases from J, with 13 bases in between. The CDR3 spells CASSQDGGAYQPQHF. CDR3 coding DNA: TGCGCCAGCAGCCAAGATGGGGGTGCCTACCAGCCCCAGCATTTT.

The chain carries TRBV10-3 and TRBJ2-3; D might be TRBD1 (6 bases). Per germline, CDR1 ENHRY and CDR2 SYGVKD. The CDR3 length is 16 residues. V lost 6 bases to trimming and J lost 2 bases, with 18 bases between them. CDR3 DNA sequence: TGTGCCATCAGAAAACGGGACACAACGAACACAGATACGCAGTATTTT. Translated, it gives CAIRKRDTTNTDTQYF.

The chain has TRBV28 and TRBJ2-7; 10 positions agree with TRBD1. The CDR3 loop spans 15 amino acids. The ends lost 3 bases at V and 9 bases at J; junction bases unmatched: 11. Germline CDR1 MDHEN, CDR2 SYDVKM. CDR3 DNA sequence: TGTGCCAGCAGTTTGGGGACAGGGGCTGTTCCTGGGCAGTACTTC. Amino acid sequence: CASSLGTGAVPGQYF.

The DNA of the CDR3 is TGTGCCAGCAGCCAGCAGAGCGAGCAGTACTTC. Translated, it gives CASSQQSEQYF. The chain carries TRBV5-6 and TRBJ2-7; D not resolved. The germline V and J ends were trimmed by 4 bases and 6 bases, with 8 bases remaining between them. Germline values: CDR1 SGHDT, CDR2 YYEEEE. The CDR3 consists of 11 residues.

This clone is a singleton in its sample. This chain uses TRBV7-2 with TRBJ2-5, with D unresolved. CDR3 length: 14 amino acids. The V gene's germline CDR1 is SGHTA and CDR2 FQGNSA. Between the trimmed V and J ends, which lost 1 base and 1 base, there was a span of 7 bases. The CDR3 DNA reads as TGTGCCAGCAGCTTAGACTCGTTCCAAGAGACCCAGTACTTC. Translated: CASSLDSFQETQYF.

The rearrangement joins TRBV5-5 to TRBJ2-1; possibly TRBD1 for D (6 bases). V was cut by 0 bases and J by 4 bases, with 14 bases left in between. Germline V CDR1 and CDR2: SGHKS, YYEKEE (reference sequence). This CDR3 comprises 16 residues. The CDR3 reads CASSLAPGQQYNEQFF. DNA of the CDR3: TGTGCCAGCAGCTTGGCACCGGGACAACAATACAATGAGCAGTTCTTC.

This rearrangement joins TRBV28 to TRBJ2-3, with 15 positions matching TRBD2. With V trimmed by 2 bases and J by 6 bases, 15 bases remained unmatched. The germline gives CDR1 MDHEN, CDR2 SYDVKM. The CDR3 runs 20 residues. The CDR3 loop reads CASSLPGTSGRRIRADTQYF. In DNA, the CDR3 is TGTGCCAGCAGTTTACCCGGGACTAGCGGGAGGAGAATTAGGGCCGATACGCAGTATTTT.

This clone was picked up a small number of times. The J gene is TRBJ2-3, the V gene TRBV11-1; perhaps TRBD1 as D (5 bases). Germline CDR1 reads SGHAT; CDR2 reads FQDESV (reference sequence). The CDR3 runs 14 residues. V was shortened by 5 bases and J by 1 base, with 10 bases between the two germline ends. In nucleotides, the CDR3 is TGTGCCAGCAGCCAGGGATCTGGCACAGATACGCAGTATTTT. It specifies CASSQGSGTDTQYF.

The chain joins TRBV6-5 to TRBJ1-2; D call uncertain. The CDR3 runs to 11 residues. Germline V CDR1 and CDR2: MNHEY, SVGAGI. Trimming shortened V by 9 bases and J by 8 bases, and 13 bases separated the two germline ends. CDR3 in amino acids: CASTNSRGYTF. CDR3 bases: TGTGCCAGTACTAATTCCAGGGGCTACACCTTC.

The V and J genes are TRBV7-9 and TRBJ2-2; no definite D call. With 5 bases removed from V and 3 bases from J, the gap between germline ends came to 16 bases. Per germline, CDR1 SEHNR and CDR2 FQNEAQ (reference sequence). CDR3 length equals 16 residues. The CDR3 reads CASSTGAAIYTGELFF. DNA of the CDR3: TGTGCCAGCAGCACTGGAGCAGCTATTTACACCGGGGAGCTGTTTTTT.

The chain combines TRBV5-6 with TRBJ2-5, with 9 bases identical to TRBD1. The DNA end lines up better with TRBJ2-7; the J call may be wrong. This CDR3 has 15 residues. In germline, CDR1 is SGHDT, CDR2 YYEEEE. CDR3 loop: CASSLGLGQGYEQYF. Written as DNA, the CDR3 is TGTGCCAGCAGCTTGGGGTTGGGACAGGGTTACGAGCAGTACTTC.

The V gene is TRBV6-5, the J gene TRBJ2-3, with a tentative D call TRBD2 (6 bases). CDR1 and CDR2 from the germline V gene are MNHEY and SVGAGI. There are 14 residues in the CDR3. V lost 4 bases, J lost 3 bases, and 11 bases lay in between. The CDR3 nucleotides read TGTGCCAGCAGTTCTTACGGGAGAACAGATACGCAGTATTTT. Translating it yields CASSSYGRTDTQYF.